The 9 T cell receptor beta chains reported below all come from one sample, sequenced in a study of vaccination and CD4 T cells after COVID-19. These receptors have no identified antigens. The Oncomine TCR Beta short-read assay was what sequenced the DNA obtained from cultured CD4+ T cells. MiXCR, run by TCRdb on the PCR reads, gives a single entry per CDR3 protein. There are some 11,000 distinct CDR3 sequences in the sample; under 75% occur only once, and approximately 8.7% lies in the top ten. Treatment defined: approximately nine-day PBMC culture with coronavirus spike peptide pools or control peptides (ViraFEST assay). The sequenced sample was CD4+ T cells from blood, cultured in vitro, obtained before SARS-CoV-2 vaccination. The receptors were gathered from a human donor who had recovered from COVID-19.

This rearrangement joins TRBV12-3 or TRBV12-4 to TRBJ1-2, with 7 bases that match TRBD1. This CDR3 contains 16 residues. V was pared by 7 bases and J by 8 bases, with 19 bases of the junction left unmatched. The CDR3 loop is CASTTQWGRGTKGYTF. The CDR3 DNA reads TGTGCCAGCACCACCCAATGGGGCAGGGGGACTAAGGGCTACACCTTC.

This clonotype was picked up a small number of times. A read error may account for a junction end that differs from germline. The chain has TRBV7-9 and TRBJ2-5; TRBD2 matches 10 bases. This CDR3 region has 16 residues. Germline V gene lookup returns CDR1 SEHNR and CDR2 FQNEAQ (reference sequence). CDR3 DNA sequence: TGTGCCAGCAACTTACGGCTAGCGGGGGACCAAGAGACCCAGTACTTC. Amino acid sequence: CASNLRLAGDQETQYF.

The chain employs TRBV2 and TRBJ2-7; TRBD1 might be the D (5 bases). V was pared by 5 bases and J by 8 bases, with 16 bases between. Germline V CDR1 and CDR2: SNHLY, FYNNEI. The CDR3 spans 13 residues. Here the CDR3 reads CASSLGQEGKQYF. DNA of the CDR3: TGTGCCAGCAGTCTAGGACAAGAAGGAAAGCAGTACTTC.

The chain employs TRBV27 and TRBJ1-2, with 8 bases identical to TRBD1. In germline, CDR1 is MNHEY, CDR2 SMNVEV (reference sequence). The ends lost 3 bases at V and 4 bases at J; junction bases unmatched: 7. The CDR3 sequence is 15 residues long. CDR3 residues: CASSLTGDIGYGYTF. The CDR3 coding sequence is TGTGCCAGCAGTTTGACAGGGGATATTGGCTATGGCTACACCTTC.

The chain links TRBV7-8 to TRBJ1-2, with TRBD1 as a possible D gene (5 bases). V lost 1 base and J lost 6, with 18 bases in between. The CDR3 is 16 amino acids. Germline assignment: CDR1 SGHVS and CDR2 FQNEAQ. CDR3 sequence: CASSLVPQGRLHGYTF. The CDR3 DNA reads as TGTGCCAGCAGCTTAGTTCCCCAGGGACGACTACATGGCTACACCTTC.

This clonotype is labeled as medium-sized (0.01 to 0.1%). The DNA for the CDR3 is TGTGCCACCAGTGATTCTTGGACTAGCGGGAGTCCCGACAATGAGCAGTTCTTC. Protein product: CATSDSWTSGSPDNEQFF. This rearrangement joins TRBV24-1 to TRBJ2-1, with 13 bases matching TRBD2. Germline CDR1 KGHDR, CDR2 SFDVKD. Trimming cost V 2 bases and J 5 bases; bases outside gene matches: 8. The length of the CDR3 is 18 residues.

J is TRBJ1-1 and V is TRBV20-1, with D possibly TRBD1 on 6 matching bases. CDR1 and CDR2 (germline): DFQATT, SNEGSKA (reference sequence). The CDR3 has 14 amino acids. The V end lost 3 bases, the J end lost 5 bases, and 16 bases lay between the germline ends. Here the CDR3 reads CSASNGGAGTEAFF. DNA for the CDR3: TGCAGTGCTAGTAATGGGGGGGCGGGAACTGAAGCTTTCTTT.

This rearrangement joins TRBV19 to TRBJ1-2, with a tentative D call TRBD1 (5 bases). Germline CDR1 and CDR2: LNHDA and SQIVND (reference sequence). This CDR3 has 17 amino acids. V was trimmed by 3 bases and J by 0 bases, leaving 17 bases between them. CDR3 residues: CASSIDSDSYPNYGYTF. The CDR3 coding sequence is TGTGCCAGTAGTATCGACTCAGACAGCTACCCTAACTATGGCTACACCTTC.

V is TRBV20-1 and J is TRBJ1-1, with 9 nucleotides matching TRBD1. The CDR3 covers 15 residues. Trimming cost V 0 bases and J 5 bases; bases outside gene matches: 7. The germline V gene encodes CDR1 DFQATT and CDR2 SNEGSKA (reference sequence). The CDR3 bases are TGCAGTGCTAGAGATCTAGGGACAGGGTCTACTGAAGCTTTCTTT. Its protein product is CSARDLGTGSTEAFF.